The present entry profiles one TCR beta chain with its context. Its binding antigen is unknown. It has no much larger one-base neighbor in the sample; base qualities were not kept. The sample originates from a study of vaccination and CD4 T cells after COVID-19 (dated by TCRdb to between 2020 and 2023). Background for the entire study: The convalescent cohort comprised six males and four females, including two Hispanic individuals, seven Caucasians, two Asians and one multiracial person. Each participant got two doses of either the Pfizer-BioNTech BNT162b2 vaccine (n=8) or the Moderna mRNA-1273 vaccine (n=2). Post-COVID blood samples were collected from convalescent patients a median of around 100 days after diagnosis, with a range of roughly 35 to 170 days. Post-vaccine blood samples were obtained a median of about 72 days after the second vaccine dose, with a range of about 12 to 241 days. For stimulating the cultures, overlapping spike peptide pools were used, derived from SARS-CoV-2 as well as from the common cold coronaviruses HCoV-NL63, HCoV-OC43 and HCoV-229E. As controls, cultures received a CEFX viral epitope pool (the positive control), an HIV-1 Nef peptide pool (the negative control), or no peptide at all. In approximately eleven COVID-19 convalescent patients and a handful of infection-naive healthy vaccine recipients, the spike-specific CD4+ TCR repertoire before mRNA vaccination was compared with the repertoire after mRNA vaccination. On the study overall, not on this receptor specifically: An increase in the median number of SARS-CoV-2-reactive clonotypes from 20 to 25 after infection to approximately 41 after vaccination was observed, but the change was not found to be significant. In convalescent patients, a median about 86% of post-vaccine SARS-CoV-2-reactive clones were detected only after vaccination, and vaccine-specific priming was suggested by this finding. Nearly all vaccine-specific clones in convalescent patients (304 of 307) were mono-reactive for SARS-CoV-2 spike rather than cross-reactive with common cold coronaviruses. The number of convalescent patients in the study was relatively small, and the study did not examine early timepoints following natural infection.

In the germline V gene, CDR1 corresponds to ENHRY and CDR2 to SYGVKD. Including the terminal cysteine and phenylalanine, the CDR3 comprises 14 residues. CDR3 DNA only is kept here, 42 bases in frame from base 1. V is clipped by 5 bases and J by 5 bases, and the sequence between their germline boundaries is 12 bases long. Libraries came from PCR. TCR sequencing of DNA from cultured CD4+ T cells used the Oncomine TCR Beta short-read assay at the Johns Hopkins FTIC core. The QIAamp micro DNA kit was used to extract genomic DNA from the cultured CD4+ T cells. Oncomine TCR Beta libraries made from cultured CD4+ T cells were pooled using unique dual indexes and sequenced on an Illumina iSeq 100. From the authors' description of their analysis: Non-productive sequences were removed, and CDR3s not starting with C, not ending with F or W, or shorter than 7 amino acids were discarded. Antigen-specific clonotypes were identified with the MANAFEST web application by comparing peptide-stimulated wells with reference and other culture wells. An FDR below 0.05, an odds ratio above 5, and a productive frequency above 0.1% in at least two of three replicate wells were required for clones to be considered positive. A clonotype was classed as cross-reactive if the clonotype showed significant expansion both in SARS-CoV-2 spike wells and in at least one common cold coronavirus spike condition. Using R version 3.6.1, CDR3 homology was evaluated through Levenshtein distances (stringdist) along with unrooted phylogenetic trees (ape). TCRdb itself trimmed the public reads at Q25 with fastp, ran MiXCR and retained productive beta chains. CDR3 protein sequences are deduplicated, and each keeps its most common genes and DNA. For this entry, the V and J calls and clone size follow TCRdb and not the study's own pipeline. This sample lists about 17,000 distinct CDR3 sequences; under 55% were detected once. Together, the top ten hold 15% to 25% of the sample.

The treatment or condition label corresponds to: approximately nine-day PBMC culture with coronavirus spike peptide pools or control peptides (ViraFEST assay). The ViraFEST assay, used in the study, expanded antigen-specific T cells with peptide pools and then identified the expanded clonotypes through TCR sequencing. Negative nucleocapsid antibody tests before and after vaccination confirmed that the healthy vaccine recipients had no prior SARS-CoV-2 infection. Each well held approximately 2 million PBMCs cultured in IMDM containing roughly 5.5% human AB serum and about 10 IU/ml IL-2, with 9 to 10 ug/ml peptide pools added. Half of the culture medium was replaced with fresh IL-2-containing medium on days 3 and 7. CD4+ T cells were isolated after approximately ten days of culture through negative selection using the EasySep CD4+ T cell isolation kit. PBMCs were separated from whole blood using Ficoll-Paque Plus gradient centrifugation and then either used fresh or cryopreserved at -140C. Culture conditions were generally each tested in triplicate wells.

The V gene is TRBV10-3 and the J gene is TRBJ1-4; a tentative D call is TRBD1 (5 bases match). This TCR was sampled from a human donor who received a COVID-19 vaccine. The sample here was CD4+ T cells from blood, cultured in vitro, taken before SARS-CoV-2 vaccination. The base sequence is TGTGCCATCAGTACAGGTGGAACCAATGAAAAACTGTTTTTT. Its protein reads: CAISTGGTNEKLFF.